Here is one T cell receptor beta chain with its context. Using immunoSEQ multiplex PCR, the repertoire was profiled, and TCRdb retains in-frame clones only, with some absent. This sample has about 1.5 million clones; roughly 96% occur once, and the top ten carry roughly 1.2%. The V gene's germline CDR1 is SGHRS and CDR2 YFSETQ. V shed 4 bases and J 4 bases; nucleotides not matched to a gene: 16. The CDR3 totals 18 residues. The sample is drawn from a study of shared clonotypes between healthy human individuals. This rearrangement joins TRBV5-1 to TRBJ2-3, with 9 bases that match TRBD1. The sequenced material came from naive CD4+ T cells sorted from blood. Subset in this sample: CD45RA+ positively selected. The TCR sequence derives from a man in his thirties or forties in good health. This CDR3 reads CASSLQNRGLPHADTQYF. DNA of the CDR3: TGCGCCAGCAGCCTACAAAACAGGGGGCTTCCTCATGCAGATACGCAGTATTTT.